The 3 T cell receptor beta chains presented below share a single source sample, sequenced in a study of blood T cell repertoires in COVID-19. Using immunoSEQ multiplex PCR, the repertoire was profiled, and TCRdb retains in-frame clones only, with some absent. This table holds about 130,000 clones, roughly four fifths found once. Sequencing used peripheral blood. Every receptor here comes from a human donor in a cohort sampled during active COVID-19.

This chain uses TRBV7-9 with TRBJ2-7; TRBD1 matches 7 bases. V was clipped by 0 bases and J by 3 bases; unmatched bases: 2. Germline CDR1 is SEHNR and CDR2 is FQNEAQ (reference sequence). This CDR3 spans 14 amino acids. CDR3 sequence reads: CASSLAGGSYEQYF. CDR3 bases: TGTGCCAGCAGCTTAGCAGGGGGCAGCTACGAGCAGTACTTC. The full variable domain, with the rest looked up from reference TRBV7-9 and TRBJ2-7, is DTGVSQNPRHKITKRGQNVTFRCDPISEHNRLYWYRQTLGQGPEFLTYFQNEAQLEKSRLLSDRFSAERPKGSFSTLEIQRTEQGDSAMYLCASSLAGGSYEQYFGPGTRLTVT.

The CDR3: CASSATHTSGGINTQYF. The CDR3 nucleotides read TGTGCCAGCAGCGCTACGCATACTAGCGGGGGAATCAATACGCAGTATTTT. The J gene is TRBJ2-3, the V gene TRBV9; 11 nucleotides line up with TRBD2. V trimming: 3 bases; J trimming: 7 bases; junction bases outside the gene matches: 13. The CDR3 is 17 residues long. Germline V gene sequence: CDR1 SGDLS, CDR2 YYNGEE. The variable domain in full, completed from reference TRBV9 and TRBJ2-3, reads DSGVTQTPKHLITATGQRVTLRCSPRSGDLSVYWYQQSLDQGLQFLIQYYNGEERAKGNILERFSAQQFPDLHSELNLSSLELGDSALYFCASSATHTSGGINTQYFGPGTRLTVL.

The genes are TRBV28 and TRBJ2-3; 10 positions agree with TRBD1. CDR1 is MDHEN and CDR2 is SYDVKM in the germline V gene. The J segment lost 3 bases and the V segment lost 11 bases, leaving 8 bases of the junction unmatched. The CDR3 runs to 14 residues. CDR3 sequence reads: CAWGGQGHTDTQYF. Written as DNA, the CDR3 is TGTGCCTGGGGGGGACAGGGGCATACAGATACGCAGTATTTT.